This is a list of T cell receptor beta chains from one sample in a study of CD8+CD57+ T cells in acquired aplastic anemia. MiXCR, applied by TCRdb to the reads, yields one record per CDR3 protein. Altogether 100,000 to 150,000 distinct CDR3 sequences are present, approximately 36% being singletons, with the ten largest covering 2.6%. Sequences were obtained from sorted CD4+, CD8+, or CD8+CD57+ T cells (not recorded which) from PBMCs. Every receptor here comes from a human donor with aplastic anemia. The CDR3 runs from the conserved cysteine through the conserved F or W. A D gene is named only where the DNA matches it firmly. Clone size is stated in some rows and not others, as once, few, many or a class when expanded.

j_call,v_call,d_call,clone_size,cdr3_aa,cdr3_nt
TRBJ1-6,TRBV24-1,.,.,CATRIDRQRSPLHF,TGTGCCACCAGAATAGACAGGCAGCGTTCACCCCTCCACTTT
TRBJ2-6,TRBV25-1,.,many,CASSLITGDSGANVLTF,TGTGCCAGCAGTCTAATTACAGGAGACTCTGGGGCCAACGTCCTGACTTTC
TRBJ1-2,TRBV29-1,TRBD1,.,CSYIGQGYTF,TGCAGTTATATCGGACAGGGGTACACCTTC
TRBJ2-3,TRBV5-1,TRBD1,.,CASSLEGQGADTQYF,TGCGCCAGCAGCTTGGAGGGACAGGGGGCAGATACGCAGTATTTT
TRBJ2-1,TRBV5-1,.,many,CASSLSGYNEQFF,TGCGCCAGCAGCTTAAGCGGCTACAATGAGCAGTTCTTC
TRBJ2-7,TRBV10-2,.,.,CASSGQVSYEQYF,TGCGCCAGCAGTGGCCAGGTCTCCTACGAGCAGTACTTC
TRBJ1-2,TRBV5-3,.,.,CASSLTDTLYTF,TGTGCCAGCAGCTTGACGGACACGCTCTACACCTTC
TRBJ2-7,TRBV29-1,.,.,CSVETGSPYEQYF,TGCAGCGTTGAAACTGGTTCACCCTACGAGCAGTACTTC
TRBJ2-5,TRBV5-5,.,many,CASSLGWGAQETQYF,TGTGCCAGCAGCTTGGGATGGGGGGCCCAAGAGACCCAGTACTTC
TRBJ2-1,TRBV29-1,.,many,CSVVRRGNDNEQFF,TGCAGCGTTGTTAGGCGGGGAAACGACAATGAGCAGTTCTTC
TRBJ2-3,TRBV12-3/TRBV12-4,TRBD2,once,CASTRLAGTDTQYF,TGTGCCAGCACCCGGCTAGCGGGCACAGATACGCAGTATTTT
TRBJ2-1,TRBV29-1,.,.,CSVEMAGAYNEQFF,TGCAGCGTTGAAATGGCAGGGGCCTACAATGAGCAGTTCTTC
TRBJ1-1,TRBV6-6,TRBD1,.,CASSWTDRGTEAFF,TGTGCCAGCAGTTGGACAGACAGGGGCACTGAAGCTTTCTTT
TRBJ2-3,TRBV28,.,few,CASSLGPRVADTQYF,TGTGCCAGCAGTTTAGGCCCCAGGGTAGCAGATACGCAGTATTTT
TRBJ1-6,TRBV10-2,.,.,CASSETIDYNSPLHF,TGCGCCAGCAGTGAAACGATAGACTATAATTCACCCCTCCACTTT
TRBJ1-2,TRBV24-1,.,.,CATSDFRGRFYGYTF,TGTGCCACCAGTGATTTCCGCGGTAGATTCTATGGCTACACCTTC